This entry describes one TCR beta chain. There is no known antigen for this receptor. No qualities accompany the bases; no much larger clone lies one base away. The sample is drawn from a study of shared T cell receptors in the human thymus (dated by TCRdb to about 2021). Study-level background: The study examined how self-reactive, shared T-cell receptor alpha chains are generated in the human thymus.

Its CDR3 holds 15 amino acids, cysteine through phenylalanine. The CDR3 DNA has 45 bases and is translated from base 1. CDR1 and CDR2 were assigned from the germline V gene (reference sequence) as SEHNR and FQNEAQ. The germline V and J ends show losses of 5 bases and 6 bases respectively, and no gene match explains 8 bases of the junction. Library generation was performed with the immunoSEQ multiplex PCR assay. TCRdb carries this immuneACCESS record with in-frame sequences only. Its versions omit some clonotypes, under half of them owing to an unresolved V gene in the studies checked, with the rest unexplained. Within this sample are hundreds of thousands of clones, with 78% of them counted one time only. The ten top clones hold about 0.014% of the sample. These data were also filed under a second study, of human thymus T cells. The other study reports the following: Donors were immunologically healthy infants undergoing open corrective cardiac surgery for congenital heart defects in Finland. Thymus tissue was collected as surgical resects that were removed during corrective cardiac surgery. V and J gene segment usage appeared biased in both thymic and peripheral blood repertoires. The related research reported highly overlapping thymic TCR repertoires among unrelated individuals. The study described the TCR alpha and beta repertoires in about eight infant thymus samples and a few matching peripheral blood samples. The cohort included about six male and a couple of female infants, with donor ages spanning 7 to 244 days. Thymocytes were freed from the tissue by mechanical means and kept at -70 degrees C as pellets of about 8.5-34 million cells. A QIAsymphony instrument was used to extract genomic DNA from frozen cell pellets. Using the immunoSEQ multiplex PCR assay, the TCRB and TCRAD loci were amplified from a standardized quantity of quality-controlled genomic DNA. Amplicons spanned the V(D)J region at a length sufficient to cover the CDR3 and identify V and J genes. The commercial immunoSEQ service was used to sequence amplicons on an Illumina platform. Primer bias and sequencing errors were corrected as previously described, and TCRAD and TCRB definitions were based on the IMGT database. Repertoires were analysed with immunoSEQ Analyzer 3.0 and VDJTools, covering basic statistics, V/J segment usage, diversity estimates, rarefaction and pairwise overlap. To estimate diversity, the Chao1, ChaoE, Efron-Thisted, Shannon and inverse Simpson indices were applied, and diversity was also estimated on datasets down-sampled to the smallest sample. For repertoire overlap, CDR3 nucleotide sequence, V gene and J gene had to match strictly, and clustering was done by Jaccard-based multidimensional scaling. On average, roughly 800,000 unique TCRB clonotypes were obtained from thymus samples, compared with some 84,000 from blood samples.

Material: thymocytes. The chain joins TRBV7-9 to TRBJ1-4, and TRBD1 aligns with 8 junction nucleotides. The source is a boy in the first two years of life with a congenital heart defect. Donor details come from another sample of the same person, matched by shared clones. The base sequence is TGTGCCAGCAGCACCTCAGGACAGGGAGATGAAAAACTGTTTTTT. It translates to CASSTSGQGDEKLFF.